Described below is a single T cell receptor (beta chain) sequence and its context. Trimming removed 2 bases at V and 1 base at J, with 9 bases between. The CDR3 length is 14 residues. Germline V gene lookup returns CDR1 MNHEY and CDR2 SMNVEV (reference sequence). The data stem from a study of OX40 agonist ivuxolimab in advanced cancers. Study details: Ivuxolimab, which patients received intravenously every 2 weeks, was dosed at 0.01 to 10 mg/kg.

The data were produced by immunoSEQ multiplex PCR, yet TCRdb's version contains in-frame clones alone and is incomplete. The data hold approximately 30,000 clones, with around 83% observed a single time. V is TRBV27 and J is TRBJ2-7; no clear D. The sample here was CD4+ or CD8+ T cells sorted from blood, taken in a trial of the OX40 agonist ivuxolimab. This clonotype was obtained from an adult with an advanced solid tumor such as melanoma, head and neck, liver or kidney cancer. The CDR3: CASSLGLDSYEQYF. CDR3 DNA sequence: TGTGCCAGCAGTTTAGGTTTGGATTCCTACGAGCAGTACTTC.